This TCR beta chain was obtained from a study of blood T cell repertoires in COVID-19. As for the study in general: T cells, B-cell-depleted T cells, or PBMCs supplied cDNA or gDNA.

V was clipped by 6 bases and J by 0 bases, with 12 bases between them. Germline-derived CDR1 and CDR2 are SNHLY and FYNNEI. The length of the CDR3 is 15 residues. Original data processing: Amplification of reference gene primers was used by the study to estimate nucleated cell counts. Generated by immunoSEQ multiplex PCR, the TCRdb table keeps only in-frame clones and is missing some. From that table come the V and J calls and clone size; the DNA was used to work out D and trimming. The sample has 150,000 or so clones; roughly 90% are singletons. Participant reports of clinical history set cohort assignment.

This TCR came from a woman in her 30s with acute COVID-19. Sequenced sample: PBMCs or T cells enriched from blood (not recorded which). The gene calls are TRBV2 and TRBJ1-3; perhaps TRBD1 as D (6 bases). Here the CDR3 DNA reads TGTGCCAGCAGGGGGCAGGGGTTCTCTGGAAACACCATATATTTT. Protein product: CASRGQGFSGNTIYF. Supplemented by reference TRBV2 and TRBJ1-3, the full variable domain reads EPEVTQTPSHQVTQMGQEVILRCVPISNHLYFYWYRQILGQKVEFLVSFYNNEISEKSEIFDDQFSVERPDGSNFTLKIRSTKLEDSAMYFCASRGQGFSGNTIYFGEGSWLTVV.